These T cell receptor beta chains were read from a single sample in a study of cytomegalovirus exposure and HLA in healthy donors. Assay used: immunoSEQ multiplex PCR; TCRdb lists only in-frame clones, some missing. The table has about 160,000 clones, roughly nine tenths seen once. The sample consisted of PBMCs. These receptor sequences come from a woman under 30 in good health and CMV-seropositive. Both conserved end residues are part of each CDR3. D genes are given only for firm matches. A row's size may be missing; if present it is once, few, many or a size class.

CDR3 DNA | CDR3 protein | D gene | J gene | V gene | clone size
TGCGCCAGCCCGAATCACTGCTCTAGCACAGATACGCAGTATTTT | CASPNHCSSTDTQYF | . | TRBJ2-3 | TRBV4-1 | .
TGTGCCAGCAGCTCAAGGACAGGGCGCACCGGGGAGCTGTTTTTT | CASSSRTGRTGELFF | TRBD1 | TRBJ2-2 | TRBV6-5 | .
TGTGCCAGCAGTGACCCTAGTAACGAGCAGTACTTC | CASSDPSNEQYF | . | TRBJ2-7 | TRBV6-1 | .
TGTGCCAGCAGTTCCGGGACTAGCGGATTCTACAATGAGCAGTTCTTC | CASSSGTSGFYNEQFF | TRBD2 | TRBJ2-1 | TRBV27 | .
TGTGCCACTAAGAGGTCGACAGATAGCAATCAGCCCCAGCATTTT | CATKRSTDSNQPQHF | . | TRBJ1-5 | TRBV19 | few
TGTGCCAGCAGCCCACAAGACGGACAGAGGAACTATGGCTACACCTTC | CASSPQDGQRNYGYTF | . | TRBJ1-2 | TRBV9 | .
TGTGCCAGCAGCCTTCCGGACAGCTCCTACGAGCAGTACTTC | CASSLPDSSYEQYF | . | TRBJ2-7 | TRBV14 | .
TGCGCCAGCAGCTTGAAATCAGCGGGAGCGGCGTACGAGCAGTACTTC | CASSLKSAGAAYEQYF | TRBD2 | TRBJ2-7 | TRBV5-1 | once
TGTGCCAGCAGTTTTGATGGAGCCCAGCATTTT | CASSFDGAQHF | . | TRBJ1-5 | TRBV28 | .
TGTGCCATTGAACGGGGAGCGGAGCAAGAGACCCAGTACTTC | CAIERGAEQETQYF | . | TRBJ2-5 | TRBV7-9 | .
TGTGCCAGCAGCTTCTCTAGCGGGAATACCGGGGAGCTGTTTTTT | CASSFSSGNTGELFF | TRBD2 | TRBJ2-2 | TRBV5-8 | .
TGTGCCAGCAGCGTATCCAGAACGGGAGCCGATACGCAGTATTTT | CASSVSRTGADTQYF | . | TRBJ2-3 | TRBV9 | once
TGTGCCAGTAGCCAGGAGGTGGCCTACAATGAGCAGTTCTTC | CASSQEVAYNEQFF | . | TRBJ2-1 | TRBV19 | .